These 7 T cell receptor beta chains were all obtained from the same sample, sequenced in a study of vaccination effects on CD4 cells after COVID-19. The ViraFEST assay expanded antigen-specific CD4+ T cells with viral peptide pools before sequencing. CD4+ T cell isolation took place after approximately 11 days of culture. The data were produced by immunoSEQ multiplex PCR, yet TCRdb's version contains in-frame clones alone and is incomplete. This table has around 30,000 clones, 55% to 75% appearing once. Their recognized antigens are unknown. The specimen was CD4+ T cells from PBMCs cultured with HCoV-229E spike peptides, collected before COVID-19 vaccination. The receptors were gathered from a human donor who received a COVID-19 vaccine.

J is TRBJ2-3 and V is TRBV2; 8 bases fit TRBD2. The CDR3 spans 16 residues. V was clipped by 5 bases and J by 3 bases; unmatched bases: 10. CDR1 is SNHLY, CDR2 FYNNEI, per germline. CDR3 sequence (DNA): TGTGCCAGCAGTTCACAAGCGGGAGTTGGTACAGATACGCAGTATTTT. Translation gives CASSSQAGVGTDTQYF.

This chain links TRBV4-1 with TRBJ1-4; 10 bases match TRBD1. The CDR3 is made up of 17 amino acids. The germline V gene has CDR1 MGHRA and CDR2 YSYEKL. The J segment lost 8 bases and the V segment lost 0 bases, leaving 9 bases of the junction unmatched. The CDR3 here is CASSQEVVGTGVEKLFF. The CDR3 nucleotides are TGCGCCAGCAGCCAAGAAGTTGTAGGGACAGGGGTCGAAAAACTGTTTTTT.

The chain couples TRBV6-5 to TRBJ2-7; the D gene is possibly TRBD2 (5 bases). The V end was cut by 6 bases, the J end by 2 bases, with 14 bases between. This CDR3 has 14 amino acids. The germline CDR1 and CDR2 sequences are MNHEY and SVGAGI. The CDR3 DNA reads TGTGCCAGCAGAACCGGGGTACTTACCTACGAGCAGTACTTC. The encoded protein is CASRTGVLTYEQYF.

The chain is built from TRBV12-3 or TRBV12-4 and TRBJ2-7, with D unclear. Trimming cost V 4 bases and J 0 bases, with 7 bases left between them. The CDR3 totals 13 residues. CDR3 bases: TGTGCCAGCAGTTACAGATCCTCCTACGAGCAGTACTTC. Amino acid sequence: CASSYRSSYEQYF.

The chain carries TRBV11-3 and TRBJ2-1; weak D call: TRBD2 (7 bases). CDR1 is SGHNT, CDR2 YENEEA, per germline. The germline V and J ends were trimmed by 1 base and 4 bases, with 11 bases remaining between them. The CDR3 covers 15 residues. The CDR3 nucleotides are TGTGCCAGCAGCTTAGGCGGGGGCCCTTACAATGAGCAGTTCTTC. Translating gives CASSLGGGPYNEQFF.

The V and J genes are TRBV2 and TRBJ1-5; 7 bases map to TRBD1. Germline lookup yields CDR1 SNHLY and CDR2 FYNNEI. The CDR3 is 17 amino acids. Trimming cost V 4 bases and J 0 bases; bases outside gene matches: 9. The CDR3 nucleotides read TGTGCCAGCAGTGGGACAGGAGGGGAATATAGCAATCAGCCCCAGCATTTT. It codes for CASSGTGGEYSNQPQHF.

The V call is TRBV19, the J call TRBJ2-2; D uncertain. Per the germline V gene, CDR1 is LNHDA and CDR2 is SQIVND (reference sequence). The CDR3 contains 14 residues. Trimming took off 7 bases at V and 2 bases at J, with 11 bases between the two ends. The CDR3 bases are TGTGCCAGTAAAGGCAACCTCAACACCGGGGAGCTGTTTTTT. It translates to CASKGNLNTGELFF.